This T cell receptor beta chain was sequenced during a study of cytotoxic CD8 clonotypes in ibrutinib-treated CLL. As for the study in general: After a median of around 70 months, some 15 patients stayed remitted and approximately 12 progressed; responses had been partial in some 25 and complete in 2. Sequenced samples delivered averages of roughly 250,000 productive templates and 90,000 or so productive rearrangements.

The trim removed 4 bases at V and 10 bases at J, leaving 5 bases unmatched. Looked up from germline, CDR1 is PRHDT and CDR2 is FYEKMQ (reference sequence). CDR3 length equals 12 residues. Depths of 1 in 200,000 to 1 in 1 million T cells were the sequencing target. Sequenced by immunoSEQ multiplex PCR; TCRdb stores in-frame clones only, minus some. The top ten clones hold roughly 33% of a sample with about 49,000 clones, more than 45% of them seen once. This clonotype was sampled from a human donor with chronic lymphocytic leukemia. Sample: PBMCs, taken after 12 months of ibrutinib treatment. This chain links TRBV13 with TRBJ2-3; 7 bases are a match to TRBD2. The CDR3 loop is CASSSGLGAQYF. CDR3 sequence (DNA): TGTGCCAGCAGCTCCGGACTAGGTGCGCAGTATTTT.